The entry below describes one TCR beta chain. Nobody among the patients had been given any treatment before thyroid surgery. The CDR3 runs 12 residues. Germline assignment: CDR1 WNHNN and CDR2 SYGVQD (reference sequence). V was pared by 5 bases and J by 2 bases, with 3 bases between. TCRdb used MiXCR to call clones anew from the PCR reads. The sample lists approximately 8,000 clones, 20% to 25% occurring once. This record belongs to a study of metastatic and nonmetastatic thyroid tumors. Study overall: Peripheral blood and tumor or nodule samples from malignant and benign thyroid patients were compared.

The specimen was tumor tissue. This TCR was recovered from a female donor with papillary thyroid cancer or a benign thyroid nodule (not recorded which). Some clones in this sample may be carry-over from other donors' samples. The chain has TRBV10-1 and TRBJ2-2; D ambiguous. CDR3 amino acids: CASSFNTGELFF. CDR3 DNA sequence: TGCGCCAGCAGTTTTAACACCGGGGAGCTGTTTTTT.